This entry lists 5 T cell receptor beta chains sequenced from one sample in a study of T cells in Graves' hyperthyroidism and ophthalmopathy. Amplification of TCR beta CDR3 regions was performed using RNA transcripts as template. The HTBI primer set drove a first-round RT-PCR of the TCR CDR3. Each CDR3 protein is one row after TCRdb ran MiXCR on the multiplex PCR reads. In the table there are around 690,000 distinct CDR3 sequences, 15% to 20% of which are singletons. Sequencing was carried out using blood. The receptor source for this set is a man over 45 with Graves' hyperthyroidism.

This clonotype has just a few counts. The chain has TRBV19 and TRBJ2-7; D possibly uses TRBD1 or TRBD2 (6 bases each). Trimming pared 6 bases from V and 6 bases from J, leaving 21 bases between. From germline, CDR1 is LNHDA and CDR2 SQIVND (reference sequence). This CDR3 spans 15 amino acids. The CDR3 DNA sequence: TGTGCCAGTAGGGGTAAATCGGGGGCTAGCAGCGAGCAGTACTTC. Amino acid sequence: CASRGKSGASSEQYF.

This clonotype has a handful of counts. The rearrangement uses TRBV19 and TRBJ1-5, with D perhaps TRBD1 (6 bases). Germline values: CDR1 LNHDA, CDR2 SQIVND (reference sequence). V lost 9 bases and J lost 0, with 18 bases in between. CDR3 length equals 16 residues. The chain's CDR3 is CASRGGLYDSNQPQHF. CDR3 coding DNA: TGTGCCAGCCGGGGGGGGCTGTATGATAGCAATCAGCCCCAGCATTTT.

This clonotype was found many times. CDR3 sequence reads: CASSLEVGYTF. CDR3 sequence (DNA): TGTGCCAGCAGTTTGGAGGTGGGCTACACCTTC. The chain uses TRBV28 and TRBJ1-2, with D hard to call. Germline V CDR1 and CDR2: MDHEN, SYDVKM. The CDR3 length is 11 residues. V lost 3 bases, J lost 8 bases, and 7 bases lay in between.

This clonotype was seen more than once but under ten times. V is TRBV6-2 or TRBV6-3 and J is TRBJ1-5; TRBD1 aligns across 9 bases. Trimming cost V 5 bases and J 0 bases; bases outside gene matches: 14. The CDR3 covers 19 residues. From germline, CDR1 is MNHEY and CDR2 SVGEGT. In nucleotides, the CDR3 is TGTGCCAGCAGTACATCCGGGACAGGGCCCGAGAATAGCAATCAGCCCCAGCATTTT. Translation gives CASSTSGTGPENSNQPQHF.

This clonotype appeared many times. The chain carries TRBV27 and TRBJ2-7; D gene ambiguous. Germline V CDR1 and CDR2: MNHEY, SMNVEV (reference sequence). V gave up 1 base and J gave up 7 bases, with 14 bases separating them. CDR3 length equals 14 residues. Here the CDR3 reads CASSLLVSPQEQYF. The CDR3 DNA follows: TGTGCCAGCAGTTTATTAGTCAGCCCTCAGGAGCAGTACTTC.